Listed below are T cell receptor beta chains from one sample, sequenced in a study of response to subunit inactivated influenza vaccine. A single record per CDR3 protein comes from TCRdb applying MiXCR to the RT-PCR reads. The table records around 850,000 distinct CDR3 sequences, less than 20% of them present only once. Specimen: PBMCs from blood, collected about 5 days after vaccination. These receptors were collected from a man over 45 who received an inactivated influenza vaccine. Each CDR3 is given with its conserved first and last residue. D genes are given only for firm matches. Part of the rows lack a size; the others show once, few, many or a class for expanded clones.

j_gene,d_gene,abundance,v_gene,CDR3aa,CDR3nt
TRBJ1-1,-,-,TRBV20-1,CSAGRSTEAFF,TGCAGTGCGGGAAGGTCCACTGAAGCTTTCTTT
TRBJ2-5,-,-,TRBV2,CASKTQGETQYF,TGTGCCAGCAAAACCCAGGGGGAGACCCAGTACTTC
TRBJ2-5,TRBD1,few,TRBV29-1,CSFKDRSETQYF,TGCAGCTTCAAGGACAGGTCAGAGACCCAGTACTTC
TRBJ2-2,TRBD2,few,TRBV9,CASSVGLAVYTGELFF,TGTGCCAGCAGCGTAGGACTAGCGGTTTACACCGGGGAGCTGTTTTTT
TRBJ1-6,TRBD1,-,TRBV4-2,CASSQGRGTGGVPDNSPLHF,TGTGCCAGCAGCCAAGGGCGGGGGACAGGGGGAGTGCCCGATAATTCACCCCTCCACTTT
TRBJ2-5,-,-,TRBV20-1,CSKGGETQYF,TGCAGCAAGGGGGGGGAGACCCAGTACTTC
TRBJ2-1,-,few,TRBV5-1,CASSLWWNEQFF,TGCGCCAGCAGCTTGTGGTGGAATGAGCAGTTCTTC
TRBJ2-5,-,-,TRBV7-2,CASRSPGNQETQYF,TGTGCCAGCAGGTCACCCGGCAATCAAGAGACCCAGTACTTC
TRBJ2-3,-,-,TRBV5-4,CASSLAQASGTDTQYF,TGTGCCAGCAGCTTGGCCCAGGCTAGCGGCACAGATACGCAGTATTTT
TRBJ2-1,TRBD2,-,TRBV7-3,CASSHSGRTGGYNEQFF,TGTGCCAGCAGCCACTCCGGGAGGACGGGAGGGTACAATGAGCAGTTCTTC
TRBJ2-3,-,-,TRBV25-1,CATSTLADTQYF,TGTGCCACCTCGACCTTGGCAGATACGCAGTATTTT
TRBJ2-2,-,many,TRBV10-3,CAISDGPPGELFF,TGTGCCATCAGTGATGGCCCTCCCGGGGAGCTGTTTTTT
TRBJ2-5,TRBD1,-,TRBV29-1,CSVEGQGAWETQYF,TGCAGCGTTGAAGGGCAGGGGGCTTGGGAGACCCAGTACTTC
TRBJ2-2,-,-,TRBV6-5,CASSFNVAGPLTGELFF,TGTGCCAGCAGTTTCAATGTGGCGGGACCACTTACCGGGGAGCTGTTTTTT
TRBJ1-5,TRBD1,-,TRBV11-2,CASSLGQGPMEPQHF,TGTGCCAGCAGCTTAGGACAGGGTCCCATGGAGCCCCAGCATTTT
TRBJ2-6,-,many,TRBV12-3/TRBV12-4,CASSSGTGANVLTF,TGTGCCAGCAGTTCCGGCACTGGGGCCAACGTCCTGACTTTC
TRBJ2-5,-,few,TRBV20-1,CSARDLRPETQYF,TGCAGTGCTAGAGATCTAAGACCGGAGACCCAGTACTTC
TRBJ1-6,TRBD1,many,TRBV6-1,CASTVIDRVDPDSPLHF,TGTGCCAGCACCGTAATCGACAGGGTGGATCCGGATTCACCCCTCCACTTT
TRBJ2-1,-,many,TRBV6-2/TRBV6-3,CASSGGGGSEQFF,TGTGCCAGCAGCGGGGGTGGAGGCAGTGAGCAGTTCTTC
TRBJ2-4,-,-,TRBV7-9,CASSQTGTFENIQYF,TGTGCCAGCAGCCAAACAGGGACCTTCGAAAACATTCAGTACTTC
TRBJ2-1,-,-,TRBV28,CASSFASGTSWTFF,-
TRBJ2-5,-,many,TRBV7-2,CASSFGRSETQYF,TGTGCCAGCAGCTTCGGCAGGAGCGAGACCCAGTACTTC
TRBJ2-7,-,-,TRBV6-2/TRBV6-3,CASSYSGLEFYEQYF,TGTGCCAGCAGTTACTCGGGACTGGAATTTTACGAGCAGTACTTC
TRBJ1-2,TRBD1,few,TRBV7-9,CASSLAQGDYTF,TGTGCCAGCAGCTTAGCGCAGGGGGACTACACCTTC
TRBJ2-2,TRBD1,-,TRBV5-1,CASSFYPGQGGTGELFF,TGCGCCAGCAGCTTCTACCCGGGACAGGGCGGCACCGGGGAGCTGTTTTTT
TRBJ2-3,-,-,TRBV4-1,CASSGTRLSADTQYF,TGCGCCAGCAGCGGGACACGGTTGTCCGCAGATACGCAGTATTTT
TRBJ1-3,-,few,TRBV12-3/TRBV12-4,CASSLDGRRNTIYF,TGTGCCAGCAGTTTGGACGGACGAAGAAACACCATATATTTT
TRBJ2-1,TRBD2,-,TRBV5-4,CASSGGLARYNEQFF,TGTGCCAGCAGCGGGGGACTAGCGAGGTACAATGAGCAGTTCTTC
TRBJ2-1,-,few,TRBV7-3,CASSPSQGLYNEQFF,TGTGCCAGCAGCCCGAGCCAAGGACTGTACAATGAGCAGTTCTTC
TRBJ2-1,-,-,TRBV6-2/TRBV6-3,CASRPQGQGGNEQFF,TGTGCCAGCCGACCTCAGGGGCAGGGGGGTAATGAGCAGTTCTTC
TRBJ2-1,TRBD2,-,TRBV27,CASPVPAGGHYNEQFF,TGTGCCAGCCCCGTTCCGGCGGGAGGCCACTACAATGAGCAGTTCTTC
TRBJ2-1,-,few,TRBV7-8,CASSLSGNSYNEQFF,TGTGCCAGCAGCTTGAGCGGCAACTCCTACAATGAGCAGTTCTTC
TRBJ2-1,-,few,TRBV7-6,CASSFTRLQEQFF,TGTGCCAGCAGCTTCACCAGACTGCAGGAGCAGTTCTTC
TRBJ2-7,-,-,TRBV7-9,CTSSRALATYEQYF,TGTACCAGCAGCCGCGCGCTAGCCACCTACGAGCAGTACTTC
TRBJ1-6,-,-,TRBV12-3/TRBV12-4,CASSLSRSPLHF,TGTGCCAGCAGTTTATCCCGTTCACCCCTCCACTTT
TRBJ2-7,TRBD1,-,TRBV24-1,CATSGGSGTGVEQYF,TGTGCCACCAGTGGTGGGTCCGGGACAGGGGTCGAGCAGTACTTC
TRBJ1-5,TRBD1,-,TRBV20-1,CSASSWTGGRNQPQHF,TGCAGTGCTAGTTCCTGGACAGGGGGTCGCAATCAGCCCCAGCATTTT
TRBJ2-1,TRBD2,-,TRBV4-3,CASSQATGLAGGYNEQFF,TGCGCCAGCAGCCAGGCGACGGGACTAGCGGGAGGGTACAATGAGCAGTTCTTC
TRBJ2-1,-,many,TRBV9,CASSVGSGPEQFF,TGTGCCAGCAGCGTAGGGTCAGGGCCTGAGCAGTTCTTC
TRBJ2-1,TRBD2,many,TRBV18,CASSPTSDNNEQFF,TGTGCCAGCTCACCGACTAGCGATAACAATGAGCAGTTCTTC
TRBJ1-5,-,-,TRBV2,CASSLNAGSGQPQHF,TGTGCCAGCAGTCTCAACGCAGGATCTGGGCAGCCCCAGCATTTT
TRBJ2-1,TRBD1,once,TRBV6-1,CASRQDIGQGQETQFF,TGTGCCAGCAGACAAGATATCGGACAGGGCCAAGAGACCCAGTTCTTC
TRBJ2-7,TRBD1,few,TRBV12-3/TRBV12-4,CASSNPGTGIYEQYF,TGTGCCAGCAGCAACCCCGGGACAGGGATCTACGAGCAGTACTTC
TRBJ1-5,-,few,TRBV7-2,CASSLAPWAANNQPQHF,TGTGCCAGCAGCTTAGCGCCGTGGGCTGCGAACAATCAGCCCCAGCATTTT
TRBJ1-1,TRBD1,-,TRBV6-1,CASFWTGGMGPNTEAFF,TGTGCCAGCTTCTGGACAGGGGGCATGGGTCCGAACACTGAAGCTTTCTTT
TRBJ2-1,-,many,TRBV6-5,CASSYSFSSSYNEQFF,TGTGCCAGCAGTTACTCGTTTTCAAGCTCCTACAATGAGCAGTTCTTC
TRBJ2-7,-,few,TRBV29-1,CSVSSGPYEQYF,TGCAGCGTTTCCTCAGGGCCCTACGAGCAGTACTTC
TRBJ2-3,TRBD2,few,TRBV7-8,CASSLMASGNSADTQYF,TGTGCCAGCAGCTTAATGGCTAGCGGGAATAGCGCAGATACGCAGTATTTT